These T cell receptor beta chains were read from a single sample in a study of blood T cells in healthy people across ages. TCRdb analysed the 5' RACE reads with MiXCR anew, one entry per CDR3 protein. The sample lists some 900,000 distinct CDR3 sequences; under 50% were seen once. The sample was blood. The receptor set was obtained from a man aged 25 to 40 in good health. Both conserved end residues are part of each CDR3. The D gene is left open where the match is weak. Only part of the rows carry a size: once, few, many, or a class if the clone is expanded.

TGTGCCAGCAGTAAGACAGGGGGCGTATGGGACACTGAAGCTTTCTTT CASSKTGGVWDTEAFF TRBJ1-1 TRBD1 . TRBV6-2/TRBV6-3
TGCAGTGCTAGAGACGGACAGAACTATGGCTACACCTTC CSARDGQNYGYTF TRBJ1-2 . many TRBV20-1
TGTGCTAGCAGCCTCCGAACCCTTAGACGGTACTCCTACGAGCAGTACTTC CASSLRTLRRYSYEQYF TRBJ2-7 . . TRBV7-7
TGTGCCAGCAGCCGAGGGGCGGGGATCTCCTACGATGAGCAGTTCTTC CASSRGAGISYDEQFF TRBJ2-1 . . TRBV7-9
TGTGCCAGCGTTTGGGGGCGGGAGCAGTACTTC CASVWGREQYF TRBJ2-5 . . TRBV7-9
TGTGCCAGCAGCCCAAAACCACTCGGGACTAGCGGCTACGAGCAGTACTTC CASSPKPLGTSGYEQYF TRBJ2-7 TRBD2 few TRBV7-9
TGTGCCAGCAGTTTCGACAGGGCTCCCTACGAGCAGTACTTC CASSFDRAPYEQYF TRBJ2-7 TRBD1 . TRBV27
TGTGCCAGCAGCCATTCATCGAACAGGGGGGTCAGTAGCGACGAGCAGTACTTC CASSHSSNRGVSSDEQYF TRBJ2-7 TRBD1 . TRBV14
TGTACCAGCAGTTCCCAGGGAAGCAAGTACTTC CTSSSQGSKYF TRBJ2-5 . . TRBV28
TGTGCCAGCAGCTTGAGGGCGGATTGGAAGCAGTACTTC CASSLRADWKQYF TRBJ2-5 . few TRBV7-8
TGTGCCAACAGCTCCCGCTCCGGGGAGACCCAGTACTTC CANSSRSGETQYF TRBJ2-5 . . TRBV7-3
TGTGCCAGCAGGTCCCCCCTGACAGGGGGAAGCTATGGCTACACCTTC CASRSPLTGGSYGYTF TRBJ1-2 TRBD1 few TRBV27
TGCGCCAGCAGCCCCGGGGCTAGCGGAACTCGAACAGCCAAAAACATTCAGTACTTC CASSPGASGTRTAKNIQYF TRBJ2-4 TRBD2 . TRBV4-3
TGTGCCACCAGTGGGTCGGGCAGGGGATTACAAGAGACCCAGTACTTC CATSGSGRGLQETQYF TRBJ2-5 . . TRBV24-1
TGTGCCAGCAGCCAACCCAGCTGCGGGACGAGTGAGCAGTTCTTC CASSQPSCGTSEQFF TRBJ2-1 . . TRBV3-1
TGCGCCAGCAGCTATGGAGGGAGTTCTAACTATGGCTACACCTTC CASSYGGSSNYGYTF TRBJ1-2 . . TRBV4-3
TGCAGTGCTAGTCTCCGGGATCGCGAGCAGTACTTC CSASLRDREQYF TRBJ2-7 . . TRBV20-1
TGTGCCAGCAGCCAAACCGGGACAGGGCTGGCTCCTGAAGCTTTCTTT CASSQTGTGLAPEAFF TRBJ1-1 TRBD1 once TRBV4-2
TGTGCCATCAGTGGTAGACAGGGGGATGAAGCTTTCTTT CAISGRQGDEAFF TRBJ1-1 TRBD1 few TRBV10-3
TGTGCCAGCAGTACGCTGCTGCTTAGCCCCATCGACCCGGCTCTAGCCAAAAACATTCAGTACTTC CASSTLLLSPIDPALAKNIQYF TRBJ2-4 . . TRBV28
TGTGCCAGCAGCTTAAGACCCGGGACGGAGAGCTACGAGCAGTACTTC CASSLRPGTESYEQYF TRBJ2-7 . . TRBV11-3
TGTGCCAGCAGTGACTCGAGAGAGGGGGGGGAGACCCAGTACTTC CASSDSREGGETQYF TRBJ2-5 . . TRBV6-4
TGCGCCAGCAGCCGGGCAAGGGGGGAAATAATCTACGAGCAGTACTTC CASSRARGEIIYEQYF TRBJ2-7 . . TRBV5-1
TGCAGTGCCGGGGGCAAAGGCACAGATACGCAGTATTTT CSAGGKGTDTQYF TRBJ2-3 . few TRBV20-1
TGTGCCAGCAGCCTCATCGGGACAGGCCTTGACAATGAGCAGTTCTTC CASSLIGTGLDNEQFF TRBJ2-1 TRBD1 few TRBV11-3
TGTGCCAGCAGTTACCGGGACAGGAACTACGAGCAGTACTTC CASSYRDRNYEQYF TRBJ2-7 TRBD1 . TRBV6-5
TGTGCCAGCAGCCGTTTCGGGACAGAATCCTACAATGAGCAGTTCTTC CASSRFGTESYNEQFF TRBJ2-1 TRBD1 . TRBV7-8
TGTGCCAGCAGGCCCACTCAAGGACAGGGAGAAAGGTACGAGCAGTACTTC CASRPTQGQGERYEQYF TRBJ2-7 TRBD1 few TRBV3-1
TGCGCCAGCAGCCTCGGGGCTGAAGCTAACTATGGCTACACCTTC CASSLGAEANYGYTF TRBJ1-2 . . TRBV4-1
TGTGCCAGCAGTCGTCCCGGACAGGGGGCCACTGAAGCTTTCTTT CASSRPGQGATEAFF TRBJ1-1 TRBD1 . TRBV27
TGTGCCAGCGGAGGGAAGGAAGAAGAGACCCAGTACTTC CASGGKEEETQYF TRBJ2-5 . once TRBV6-6
TGTGCCAGCAGTTATCTTAGGGGCTCTCTGAACACTGAAGCTTTCTTT CASSYLRGSLNTEAFF TRBJ1-1 . . TRBV6-5
TGTGCCAGCCTCAGAGGCGGTTCCTATAATTCACCCCTCCACTTT CASLRGGSYNSPLHF TRBJ1-6 . . TRBV12-3/TRBV12-4
TGTGCCAGCAGCCAAAGACATATCACAGATGCGCAGTATTTT CASSQRHITDAQYF TRBJ2-3 . . TRBV4-2
TGTGCCAGCAGTCCCCGCGAGCGCGTAAGCTACACCTTC CASSPRERVSYTF TRBJ1-2 . few TRBV12-3/TRBV12-4
TGTGCCAGCAGTTCACCCGGGACTAGCAAAGAGACCCAGTACTTC CASSSPGTSKETQYF TRBJ2-5 TRBD2 . TRBV27
TGTGCCAGCAGTGAAAGGGTAACAGGGCGCCCTTACTACACCTTC CASSERVTGRPYYTF TRBJ1-2 . few TRBV28
TGCGCCAGCAGCTTGGAGAGTCAGGGGGCCCTCCGAATCTCCTACAATGAGCAGTTCTTC CASSLESQGALRISYNEQFF TRBJ2-1 TRBD1 . TRBV5-1
TGTGCCAGCAGCAAAACCTTGAAGAGCTCTGGGGCCAACGTCCTGACTTTC CASSKTLKSSGANVLTF TRBJ2-6 . few TRBV7-2
TGTGCCAGCAGTGAAAGGGGTCTCGGCCATAGCTACACCTTC CASSERGLGHSYTF TRBJ1-2 . . TRBV6-1
TGCAGCGCGGGACAGGGGTACGAGCAGTACTTC CSAGQGYEQYF TRBJ2-7 TRBD1 many TRBV29-1
TGTGCCAGCAGCCCGACACTAGCGACAGATACGCAGTATTTT CASSPTLATDTQYF TRBJ2-3 TRBD2 . TRBV7-9
TGCAGTGCTAGCCCCGGGACACTTCTAGCAATCAGGACCCAGCATTTT CSASPGTLLAIRTQHF TRBJ1-5 . . TRBV20-1
TGCAGCGTTGTACTCAGGGGGCGGTACGAGCAGTACTTC CSVVLRGRYEQYF TRBJ2-7 TRBD1 . TRBV29-1
TGTGCCAGCAGCTTAGCCCGGACAGCGCAAGAGACCCAGTACTTC CASSLARTAQETQYF TRBJ2-5 . few TRBV7-2
TGTGCCAGCAGCCGGGACAGGGTTCAGCCCCAGCATTTT CASSRDRVQPQHF TRBJ1-5 TRBD1 . TRBV4-2
TGTGCCAGCAGATCTCTGGGGACAGGGGACGGCTACACCTTC CASRSLGTGDGYTF TRBJ1-2 TRBD1 once TRBV7-8
TGTGCCAGCAGCTCGGATTCCTATAATCAGCCCCAGCATTTT CASSSDSYNQPQHF TRBJ1-5 . few TRBV7-2
TGTGCCAGCAGCGTATATGCTACCGCCTACGAGCAGTACTTC CASSVYATAYEQYF TRBJ2-7 . . TRBV7-2
TGTGCCAGCAGCACCGGACTAGCGGGGGGAGGGGATACGCAGTATTTT CASSTGLAGGGDTQYF TRBJ2-3 TRBD2 . TRBV7-2
TGTGCCATCAGTGAAGGCAGTAGCTCCTACGAGCAGTACTTC CAISEGSSSYEQYF TRBJ2-7 . . TRBV10-3
TGTGCCAGCAGTGAGCCCACAGGGGTCCGGCAGTACTTC CASSEPTGVRQYF TRBJ2-7 TRBD1 once TRBV25-1
TGTGCCAGCAGCGGCTGGGATGGCACTGAAGCTTTCTTT CASSGWDGTEAFF TRBJ1-1 . . TRBV9
TGCAGTGCCGAGCGGGGGGCTTACAATGAGCAGTACTTC CSAERGAYNEQYF TRBJ2-5 TRBD2 . TRBV20-1
TGTGCCAGCAGCTTGGCGGGAGCAGGGGCAAACTATGGCTACACCTTC CASSLAGAGANYGYTF TRBJ1-2 . few TRBV5-5
TGTGCCAGCAGCACCGGGGGACGCGGCTACACCTTC CASSTGGRGYTF TRBJ1-2 . . TRBV6-2/TRBV6-3
TGTGCCAGCAGCCCCAGTAAGGAGACCCAGTACTTC CASSPSKETQYF TRBJ2-5 . . TRBV14
TGCGCCAGCAGCCTGGGCTCGCCGGGACACAACTACGAGCAGTACTTC CASSLGSPGHNYEQYF TRBJ2-7 . . TRBV5-1